This entry lists 21 T cell receptor beta chains sequenced from one sample in a study of cytomegalovirus exposure and HLA in healthy donors. Both 60 Vbeta primers and 13 Jbeta primers went into the PCR. TCRdb keeps only in-frame clones here, not all; method: immunoSEQ multiplex PCR. The table has approximately 240,000 clones, around nine tenths seen once; the top ten hold 0.9% to 1.1%. The sequenced sample was PBMCs. All receptors come from a woman under 30 in good health and CMV-seronegative.

The chain carries TRBV15 and TRBJ1-5; D unresolved. This CDR3 spans 14 amino acids. Looked up from germline, CDR1 is LNHNV and CDR2 is YYDKDF (reference sequence). V was pared by 0 bases and J by 5 bases, with 8 bases between. The CDR3 sequence: CATSRDQMDQPQHF. The CDR3 nucleotides read TGTGCCACCAGCAGAGACCAGATGGATCAGCCCCAGCATTTT.

DNA for the CDR3: TGTGCCAGCTCACAAATGCAGGTTTACGAGCAGTACTTC. This codes for CASSQMQVYEQYF. V usage is TRBV18 and J usage is TRBJ2-7; D uncertain. Germline assignment: CDR1 KGHSH and CDR2 LQKENI. CDR3 length equals 13 residues. The V gene lost 4 bases and the J gene lost 4 bases, with 11 bases spanning the gap.

This clone is a singleton in its sample. At one of its ends the junction is not consistent with the germline gene, which may arise from a read error. This chain uses TRBV20-1 with TRBJ2-1, with D uncertain. Per the germline V gene, CDR1 is DFQATT and CDR2 is SNEGSKA (reference sequence). The CDR3 is made up of 11 amino acids. The CDR3 nucleotides read TGCAGTGCTCGAACGTACACTGAGCAGTTCTTC. Translating gives CSARTYTEQFF.

J is TRBJ1-2 and V is TRBV28; no reliable D call. This CDR3 is built from 14 residues. From germline, CDR1 is MDHEN and CDR2 SYDVKM. V was shortened by 3 bases and J by 4 bases, with 12 bases between the two germline ends. The CDR3 coding sequence is TGTGCCAGCAGTTTGGTCGGCGGAAGCTATGGCTACACCTTC. Its translation is CASSLVGGSYGYTF.

This rearrangement joins TRBV6-5 to TRBJ2-3; TRBD2 aligns across 9 bases. The CDR3 contains 16 residues. Trimming cost V 0 bases and J 4 bases; bases outside gene matches: 5. Germline CDR1 reads MNHEY; CDR2 reads SVGAGI. CDR3 residues: CASSYSMGLAPDTQYF. For the CDR3, the DNA is TGTGCCAGCAGTTACTCGATGGGACTAGCCCCAGATACGCAGTATTTT.

This chain links TRBV18 with TRBJ1-2, with 7 bases lining up with TRBD1. J gave up 8 bases and V 6 bases, and 18 bases lay outside the gene matches. Germline CDR1 reads KGHSH; CDR2 reads LQKENI. This CDR3 has 16 amino acids. The CDR3 sequence is CASSSDREVFYAGYTF. The DNA of the CDR3 is TGTGCCAGCTCGTCCGACAGGGAGGTCTTCTATGCGGGCTACACCTTC.

V is TRBV6-5 and J is TRBJ1-2; TRBD1 might be the D (5 bases). Germline lookup yields CDR1 MNHEY and CDR2 SVGAGI. V dropped 4 bases and J dropped 2 bases, with 17 bases sitting between them. This CDR3 has 16 amino acids. Here the CDR3 DNA reads TGTGCCAGCAGTTTGGGGGGATTTAAGCGGAACTATGGCTACACCTTC. It yields the protein CASSLGGFKRNYGYTF.

The V and J genes are TRBV15 and TRBJ2-7, with 7 bases identical to TRBD2. The CDR3 is 13 amino acids. Germline V lookup: CDR1 LNHNV, CDR2 YYDKDF (reference sequence). The junction had 4 bases not matched to a gene; V was cut back by 5 bases and J by 3 bases. CDR3 sequence (DNA): TGTGCCACCAGCCTGCGGGAGAGCTACGAGCAGTACTTC. The encoded protein is CATSLRESYEQYF.

The V gene is TRBV6-5, the J gene TRBJ1-2; D ambiguous. The CDR3 sequence is 15 residues long. V shed 0 bases and J shed 4 bases, with 12 bases lying between them. Germline V gene sequence: CDR1 MNHEY, CDR2 SVGAGI. CDR3 sequence (DNA): TGTGCCAGCAGTTACTCCGACCGGGTGTCCTATGGCTACACCTTC. Translating it yields CASSYSDRVSYGYTF.

The V and J genes are TRBV2 and TRBJ1-5, with a weak D call TRBD1 (6 bases). The CDR3 is 12 amino acids. Trimming took 7 bases from V and 5 from J, leaving 9 bases between them. Germline CDR1 and CDR2: SNHLY and FYNNEI. DNA of the CDR3: TGTGCCAGCACCACAGGGTATCAGCCCCAGCATTTT. Encoded protein: CASTTGYQPQHF.

The rearrangement links TRBV5-4 to TRBJ2-1; D is possibly TRBD1 (6 bases). V was pared by 7 bases and J by 9 bases, with 26 bases between. The CDR3 covers 16 residues. Germline values: CDR1 SGHNT, CDR2 YYREEE (reference sequence). CDR3: CASGLNRDPIYGEQFF. The CDR3 DNA reads TGTGCCAGCGGATTAAACAGGGATCCTATCTACGGTGAGCAGTTCTTC.

The genes are TRBV4-1 and TRBJ2-7, with 12 positions matching TRBD1. The trim removed 0 bases at V and 9 bases at J, leaving 9 bases unmatched. The length of the CDR3 is 16 residues. The germline gives CDR1 MGHRA, CDR2 YSYEKL. CDR3 loop: CASSQDPGTGGLSQYF. In DNA, the CDR3 is TGCGCCAGCAGCCAAGATCCCGGGACAGGGGGCCTGTCGCAGTACTTC.

V gene TRBV18 combines with J gene TRBJ2-3; TRBD1 matches at 7 bases. The germline V gene encodes CDR1 KGHSH and CDR2 LQKENI. V lost 3 bases to trimming and J lost 0 bases; unmatched junction nucleotides: 6. The CDR3 length is 16 residues. CDR3 region: CASSPLGTVSTDTQYF. The DNA of the CDR3 is TGTGCCAGCTCACCCCTAGGGACAGTGAGCACAGATACGCAGTATTTT.

The CDR3 DNA sequence: TGTGCCAGCAGTGAGCGGGACAGAGAAGAGACCCAGTACTTC. Its translation: CASSERDREETQYF. This rearrangement joins TRBV6-1 to TRBJ2-5; a possible D gene is TRBD1 (7 bases). This CDR3 has 14 residues. Germline assignment: CDR1 MNHNS and CDR2 SASEGT. The V gene lost 3 bases and the J gene lost 3 bases, with 11 bases spanning the gap.

The chain combines TRBV4-1 with TRBJ1-1; tentative D call: TRBD1 (6 bases). Germline assignment: CDR1 MGHRA and CDR2 YSYEKL. Trimming shortened V by 1 base and J by 4 bases, and 13 bases separated the two germline ends. This CDR3 has 15 residues. CDR3 DNA sequence: TGCGCCAGCAGCCAAGGAACAGGGACGGGCACTGAAGCTTTCTTT. Its protein is CASSQGTGTGTEAFF.

This clone has more than one count but fewer than ten. The chain has TRBV5-4 and TRBJ2-3; 15 nucleotides line up with TRBD2. The CDR3 has 16 residues. CDR1 and CDR2 from the germline V gene are SGHNT and YYREEE (reference sequence). J gave up 6 bases and V 4 bases, and 6 bases lay outside the gene matches. CDR3 sequence reads: CASSRTSGGAGDTQYF. The CDR3 bases are TGTGCCAGCAGCAGGACTAGCGGGGGGGCCGGGGATACGCAGTATTTT.

The V and J genes are TRBV25-1 and TRBJ1-4; 8 nucleotides align to TRBD1. The V gene's germline CDR1 is MGHDK and CDR2 SYGVNS. CDR3 length: 14 residues. Unmatched junction bases numbered 7, after V lost 5 bases and J lost 8 bases. The CDR3 is CASSTTGVKEKLFF. The CDR3 DNA sequence: TGTGCCAGCAGTACGACAGGGGTGAAAGAAAAACTGTTTTTT.

As DNA, the CDR3 is TGTGCCAGCAGCTTATTAGCGTCAGGAGGTTTCTATGAGCAGTTCTTC. Translating it yields CASSLLASGGFYEQFF. The chain joins TRBV7-3 to TRBJ2-1; TRBD2 is a possible D gene (5 bases). V was clipped by 2 bases and J by 8 bases, with 19 bases between them. The CDR3 runs to 16 residues. CDR1 and CDR2 from the germline V gene are SGHTA and FQGTGA.

The genes are TRBV18 and TRBJ1-1; no clear D. Trimming left V 4 bases short and J 1 base short, with 7 bases between. This CDR3 is 13 amino acids long. The germline CDR1 and CDR2 sequences are KGHSH and LQKENI. As DNA, the CDR3 is TGTGCCAGCTCACGGCAGAAGAACACTGAAGCTTTCTTT. Translated, it gives CASSRQKNTEAFF.

The chain couples TRBV18 to TRBJ2-3; 9 bases are shared with TRBD2. CDR1 is KGHSH, CDR2 LQKENI, per germline. V shed 3 bases and J 3 bases; nucleotides not matched to a gene: 7. This CDR3 spans 16 amino acids. This CDR3 reads CASSPQAGGKTDTQYF. For the CDR3, the DNA is TGTGCCAGCTCACCCCAGGCGGGGGGGAAGACAGATACGCAGTATTTT.

This clone was found a few times. The chain carries TRBV15 and TRBJ1-2, with D hard to call. Germline CDR1 reads LNHNV; CDR2 reads YYDKDF (reference sequence). V shed 3 bases and J shed 2 bases, with 10 bases lying between them. The CDR3 extends over 14 amino acids. CDR3 amino acids: CATSRTTVNYGYTF. The CDR3 nucleotides are TGTGCCACCAGCAGGACGACTGTGAACTATGGCTACACCTTC.